Below are 29 T cell receptor beta chains sequenced from a single sample in a study of cytomegalovirus exposure and HLA in healthy donors. The assay was immunoSEQ multiplex PCR, and TCRdb's table has in-frame clones only and misses some. Altogether approximately 120,000 clones are present, roughly nine tenths being singletons, with the ten largest covering less than 1.5%. Material for sequencing was PBMCs. The receptors here all came from a woman under 30 in good health and CMV-seronegative.

The chain recombines TRBV6-1 with TRBJ1-3; D is unclear. Germline V gene sequence: CDR1 MNHNS, CDR2 SASEGT. The CDR3 has 16 residues. Trimming removed 0 bases at V and 0 bases at J, with 9 bases between. The CDR3 protein is CASSEAVTDSGNTIYF. CDR3 DNA sequence: TGTGCCAGCAGTGAAGCGGTTACTGACTCTGGAAACACCATATATTTT.

The sample holds one count of this clone. The gene calls are TRBV19 and TRBJ1-4; the D gene is possibly TRBD1 (5 bases). The CDR3 runs 15 residues. V shed 10 bases and J shed 4 bases, with 19 bases lying between them. Germline values: CDR1 LNHDA, CDR2 SQIVND (reference sequence). This CDR3 is CAIRVGAVGNEKLFF. The CDR3 DNA is TGTGCCATAAGGGTTGGGGCGGTGGGTAATGAAAAACTGTTTTTT.

V usage is TRBV5-4 and J usage is TRBJ1-6; possible D gene TRBD1, 6 bases. Germline assignment: CDR1 SGHNT and CDR2 YYREEE (reference sequence). This CDR3 has 15 amino acids. The V gene lost 4 bases and the J gene lost 10 bases, with 18 bases spanning the gap. The CDR3 sequence: CASSGEGTGRSPLHF. Written as DNA, the CDR3 is TGTGCCAGCAGCGGGGAGGGAACAGGGCGGTCACCCCTCCACTTT.

The chain employs TRBV9 and TRBJ1-1, with D possibly being TRBD1 (5 bases). Germline V lookup: CDR1 SGDLS, CDR2 YYNGEE. V was shortened by 0 bases and J by 5 bases, with 11 bases between the two germline ends. The CDR3 is 14 amino acids. In DNA, the CDR3 is TGTGCCAGCAGCGTAGTCCAGGGTTATACTGAAGCTTTCTTT. Protein sequence: CASSVVQGYTEAFF.

This chain uses TRBV20-1 with TRBJ2-3; D is ambiguous. The germline gives CDR1 DFQATT, CDR2 SNEGSKA (reference sequence). The CDR3 covers 11 residues. With 4 bases removed from V and 6 bases from J, the gap between germline ends came to 8 bases. CDR3 bases: TGCAGTGCTACTTTAGTGGATACGCAGTATTTT. Translation gives CSATLVDTQYF.

The rearrangement links TRBV5-8 to TRBJ2-7; 9 bases are a match to TRBD2. The CDR3 runs to 14 residues. V was clipped by 10 bases and J by 5 bases; unmatched bases: 13. The germline CDR1 and CDR2 sequences are SGHTS and YDEGEE. This CDR3 reads CADYSGRGWHEQYF. The CDR3 bases are TGTGCCGACTATAGCGGGAGAGGGTGGCACGAGCAGTACTTC.

This chain uses TRBV27 with TRBJ1-1, with 7 bases that match TRBD1. J lost 6 bases, V lost 4 bases, and 11 bases had no gene match. This CDR3 contains 15 residues. In germline, CDR1 is MNHEY, CDR2 SMNVEV (reference sequence). This CDR3 is CASSSEQGGLPEAFF. The DNA of the CDR3 is TGTGCCAGCAGTTCAGAGCAGGGGGGTTTGCCTGAAGCTTTCTTT.

This clone appeared a single time. The rearrangement joins TRBV6-1 to TRBJ1-1, with D perhaps TRBD1 (5 bases). Trimming left V 3 bases short and J 8 bases short, with 16 bases between. Germline CDR1 is MNHNS and CDR2 is SASEGT. This CDR3 comprises 14 residues. DNA for the CDR3: TGTGCCAGCAGTGAGGGGGGGGGAACTAAGGAAGCTTTCTTT. Translated: CASSEGGGTKEAFF.

The chain uses TRBV18 and TRBJ2-3, with D perhaps TRBD2 (6 bases). The CDR3 contains 14 residues. Germline V gives CDR1 KGHSH, CDR2 LQKENI. Trimming pared 2 bases from V and 6 bases from J, leaving 12 bases between. The CDR3 protein is CASSPGAGGDTQYF. The CDR3 DNA is TGTGCCAGCTCACCAGGGGCAGGAGGGGATACGCAGTATTTT.

The rearrangement joins TRBV19 to TRBJ2-5, with 8 bases identical to TRBD1. The germline V gene has CDR1 LNHDA and CDR2 SQIVND (reference sequence). J was trimmed by 1 base and V by 8 bases; bases with no gene match: 3. This CDR3 contains 13 residues. The DNA of the CDR3 is TGTGCCAGTGGGGGACAGGTCCAAGAGACCCAGTACTTC. Its protein is CASGGQVQETQYF. Based on the CDR3 plus reference TRBV19 and TRBJ2-5, the full variable domain is DGGITQSPKYLFRKEGQNVTLSCEQNLNHDAMYWYRQDPGQGLRLIYYSQIVNDFQKGDIAEGYSVSREKKESFPLTVTSAQKNPTAFYLCASGGQVQETQYFGPGTRLLVL.

The chain employs TRBV29-1 and TRBJ2-1; 10 bases are a match to TRBD2. The CDR3 sequence is 14 residues long. Germline lookup yields CDR1 SQVTM and CDR2 ANQGSEA. V lost 3 bases and J lost 10; bases outside the gene matches: 9. The CDR3 protein is CSVEGSGGPGEQFF. In DNA, the CDR3 is TGCAGCGTTGAGGGTAGCGGGGGGCCCGGGGAGCAGTTCTTC.

CDR3 amino acids: CASSPRDRSHSPLHF. In nucleotides, the CDR3 is TGTGCCAGCAGTCCCCGGGACAGGTCTCATTCACCCCTCCACTTT. V is TRBV28 and J is TRBJ1-6, with TRBD1 identical over 8 bases. The CDR3 totals 15 residues. V dropped 5 bases and J dropped 8; count of bases not matched to a gene: 8. The germline V gene encodes CDR1 MDHEN and CDR2 SYDVKM.

The chain recombines TRBV7-9 with TRBJ2-3, with a weak D call TRBD2 (5 bases). CDR3 length equals 15 residues. Between the trimmed V and J ends, which lost 5 bases and 2 bases, there was a span of 14 bases. Germline loops: CDR1 SEHNR, CDR2 FQNEAQ (reference sequence). CDR3 coding DNA: TGTGCCAGCAGCCCCCCCGGGGTTTCCACAGATACGCAGTATTTT. Its protein product is CASSPPGVSTDTQYF.

The chain couples TRBV30 to TRBJ2-2; 8 nucleotides match TRBD2. From germline, CDR1 is GTSNPN and CDR2 SVGIG (reference sequence). The CDR3 spans 17 residues. After removal of 0 bases from V and 1 base from J, the junction contained 7 bases not matched to a gene. The CDR3 nucleotides are TGTGCCTGGAGTGTACTTTGGGGACTAGAGAACACCGGGGAGCTGTTTTTT. This gives the protein CAWSVLWGLENTGELFF.

V and J are TRBV7-2 and TRBJ2-7; TRBD2 aligns across 8 bases. The CDR3 length is 16 residues. The germline V gene has CDR1 SGHTA and CDR2 FQGNSA. Losses at the gene ends were 1 base for V and 3 bases for J; bases not matched to a gene: 8. CDR3 protein: CASSLGPASGLYEQYF. As DNA, the CDR3 is TGTGCCAGCAGCTTAGGCCCCGCTAGCGGGCTCTACGAGCAGTACTTC. Combining the CDR3 with reference TRBV7-2 and TRBJ2-7 gives the whole variable domain GAGVSQSPSNKVTEKGKDVELRCDPISGHTALYWYRQSLGQGLEFLIYFQGNSAPDKSGLPSDRFSAERTGGSVSTLTIQRTQQEDSAVYLCASSLGPASGLYEQYFGPGTRLTVT.

The rearrangement links TRBV28 to TRBJ1-1; D unresolved. The germline V gene has CDR1 MDHEN and CDR2 SYDVKM. The V end was cut by 7 bases, the J end by 1 base, with 10 bases between. The CDR3 is 13 residues long. The DNA of the CDR3 is TGTGCCAGCAACCCTCAGGCGAACACTGAAGCTTTCTTT. Protein: CASNPQANTEAFF.

The chain uses TRBV5-1 and TRBJ1-3; tentative D call: TRBD1 (6 bases). This CDR3 spans 17 amino acids. The ends were cut back, 3 bases at V and 0 bases at J, with 16 bases in the middle. From germline, CDR1 is SGHRS and CDR2 YFSETQ. The CDR3 DNA follows: TGCGCCAGCAGCTACAAACAGGGACACTCCTCTGGAAACACCATATATTTT. This codes for CASSYKQGHSSGNTIYF.

The J gene is TRBJ2-2, the V gene TRBV19; 8 bases fit TRBD1. The CDR3 runs to 14 residues. The J segment lost 4 bases and the V segment lost 7 bases, leaving 5 bases of the junction unmatched. The germline CDR1 and CDR2 sequences are LNHDA and SQIVND (reference sequence). The CDR3 DNA follows: TGTGCCAGTAAGGAGCAGGGGGCCACCGGGGAGCTGTTTTTT. Translation gives CASKEQGATGELFF.

The V call is TRBV5-6, the J call TRBJ2-7; D is perhaps TRBD1 (5 bases). In germline, CDR1 is SGHDT, CDR2 YYEEEE. V lost 4 bases, J lost 0 bases, and 14 bases lay in between. This CDR3 spans 15 amino acids. The chain's CDR3 is CASSGKGARSYEQYF. As DNA, the CDR3 is TGTGCCAGCAGCGGGAAAGGGGCCCGCTCCTACGAGCAGTACTTC.

The rearrangement uses TRBV7-9 and TRBJ1-2, with 11 bases matching TRBD1. The junction had 3 bases not matched to a gene; V was cut back by 5 bases and J by 4 bases. This CDR3 is 14 amino acids long. CDR1 is SEHNR, CDR2 FQNEAQ, per germline (reference sequence). CDR3: CASSRGTGGYGYTF. CDR3 bases: TGTGCCAGCAGCCGAGGGACAGGGGGCTATGGCTACACCTTC.

The chain is built from TRBV4-2 and TRBJ2-1; unclear D gene. Germline CDR1 reads LGHNA; CDR2 reads YNFKEQ. The CDR3 runs to 13 residues. Trimming shortened V by 0 bases and J by 5 bases, and 5 bases separated the two germline ends. As DNA, the CDR3 is TGTGCCAGCAGCCAAGAATCCGACAATGAGCAGTTCTTC. Its protein product is CASSQESDNEQFF.

The chain links TRBV27 to TRBJ2-1; tentative D call: TRBD1 (5 bases). V lost 3 bases and J lost 6, with 12 bases in between. This CDR3 comprises 14 residues. The germline V gene has CDR1 MNHEY and CDR2 SMNVEV (reference sequence). The CDR3: CASSFPGAANEQFF. The CDR3 DNA reads as TGTGCCAGCAGTTTTCCTGGGGCGGCCAATGAGCAGTTCTTC.

This chain connects TRBV5-4 to TRBJ1-1; 7 nucleotides match TRBD1. Germline values: CDR1 SGHNT, CDR2 YYREEE (reference sequence). V lost 4 bases to trimming and J lost 6 bases; unmatched junction nucleotides: 9. The length of the CDR3 is 14 residues. The CDR3 spells CASSQRQGGPEAFF. DNA of the CDR3: TGTGCCAGCAGCCAACGACAGGGAGGCCCTGAAGCTTTCTTT.

This clone was recorded once. Other nucleotide sequences in the sample specify the same CDR3. This sequence joins TRBV30 and TRBJ1-1; D is unresolved. Germline CDR1 reads GTSNPN; CDR2 reads SVGIG (reference sequence). Trimming left V 0 bases short and J 1 base short, with 6 bases between. This CDR3 comprises 13 residues. The DNA for the CDR3 is TGTGCCTGGAGTGTGGGAGGGAACACTGAAGCTTTCTTT. Protein: CAWSVGGNTEAFF.

The chain recombines TRBV27 with TRBJ1-1; TRBD1 matches at 10 bases. After removal of 5 bases from V and 0 bases from J, the junction contained 12 bases not matched to a gene. The CDR3 covers 18 residues. Looked up from germline, CDR1 is MNHEY and CDR2 is SMNVEV (reference sequence). CDR3 bases: TGTGCCAGCAGTCCCTTCCCCGGACAGGGGGTGATGAACACTGAAGCTTTCTTT. It translates to CASSPFPGQGVMNTEAFF.

This clone has just a few counts. The chain has TRBV9 and TRBJ2-1; 16 bases are a match to TRBD2. Germline V CDR1 and CDR2: SGDLS, YYNGEE. The CDR3 extends over 18 amino acids. The junction had 3 bases not matched to a gene; V was cut back by 3 bases and J by 0 bases. The CDR3 protein is CASSAGLAGGSSYNEQFF. In nucleotides, the CDR3 is TGTGCCAGCAGCGCGGGACTAGCGGGAGGGTCCTCCTACAATGAGCAGTTCTTC.

The chain joins TRBV27 to TRBJ2-7, with 11 positions matching TRBD1. Trimming took 5 bases from V and 2 from J; bases not matched to a gene: 5. This CDR3 comprises 15 residues. Germline V gene data show CDR1 as MNHEY and CDR2 as SMNVEV (reference sequence). CDR3 residues: CASSVGQGAPYEQYV. CDR3 nucleotides: TGTGCCAGCAGTGTTGGACAGGGGGCTCCCTACGAGCAGTACGTC.

The rearrangement links TRBV4-3 to TRBJ2-3, with D hard to call. The length of the CDR3 is 14 residues. Trimming took 1 base from V and 1 from J, leaving 6 bases between them. Germline V lookup: CDR1 LGHNA, CDR2 YSLEER. CDR3: CASSQGRGTDTQYF. In nucleotides, the CDR3 is TGCGCCAGCAGCCAAGGTCGGGGCACAGATACGCAGTATTTT.

The chain joins TRBV6-5 to TRBJ1-1; D unresolved. The V end lost 4 bases, the J end lost 4 bases, and 10 bases lay between the germline ends. The CDR3 has 13 amino acids. Per the germline V gene, CDR1 is MNHEY and CDR2 is SVGAGI. The CDR3 coding sequence is TGTGCCAGCAGTTCTCTACCTTCCACTGAAGCTTTCTTT. This codes for CASSSLPSTEAFF.